These T cell receptor beta chains were read from a single sample in a study of shared clonotypes between healthy human individuals. Clones were read by immunoSEQ multiplex PCR, and TCRdb kept only the in-frame ones, dropping some. There are 450,000 or so clones in the sample; over 60% occur only once, and about 12% lies in the top ten. The specimen was PBMCs. These receptors were collected from a woman in her forties in good health. Some clones in this sample may be carry-over from other donors' samples. Each CDR3 is given with its conserved first and last residue. The D gene is left open where the match is weak. Clone size, where shown, is once, few, many, or a class for clones that have expanded.

v_gene,abundance,d_gene,j_gene,CDR3nt,CDR3aa
TRBV5-1,.,.,TRBJ2-5,TGCGCCAGCAGCCGATTCAGGGGACAAGAGACCCAGTACTTC,CASSRFRGQETQYF
TRBV7-3,.,TRBD2,TRBJ2-7,TGTGCCAGCACCAAGCCGGGACTAGCGGCCTACGAGCAGTACTTC,CASTKPGLAAYEQYF
TRBV7-9,.,.,TRBJ2-1,TGCGCCAGCAGCCCAAGATCGAACTACAATGAGCAGTTCTTC,CASSPRSNYNEQFF
TRBV6-6,.,TRBD2,TRBJ2-3,TGTGCCAGCAGTTGGGGACTAGCGGGTACAGATACGCAGTATTTT,CASSWGLAGTDTQYF
TRBV5-4,many,.,TRBJ1-1,TGTGCCAGCAGCGCGGGACGAATCAGGAACACTGAAGCTTTCTTT,CASSAGRIRNTEAFF
TRBV6-6,.,.,TRBJ2-1,TGTGCCGGCTCCGGGGGCGGTGAGCAGTTCTTC,CAGSGGGEQFF
TRBV2,.,.,TRBJ2-5,TGTGCCAGCAGTGCGGGAGCTGAGACCCAGTACTTC,CASSAGAETQYF
TRBV9,once,.,TRBJ2-7,TGTGCCAGCAGCGTAGGCGAGGGGCCTAGCTCCTACGAGCAGTACTTC,CASSVGEGPSSYEQYF
TRBV5-6,many,TRBD2,TRBJ2-5,TGTGCCAGCAGCTTGGGACTAGCGGGAGTGGGCCCCGAGACCCAGTACTTC,CASSLGLAGVGPETQYF
TRBV5-1,.,TRBD2,TRBJ2-7,TGCGCCAGCGGACCTAGCGGGAGTTCCTACGAGCAGTACTTC,CASGPSGSSYEQYF
TRBV7-3,.,.,TRBJ2-3,TGTGCCAGCAGCTTAACCGGTCAAGATACGCAGTATTTT,CASSLTGQDTQYF
TRBV18,.,.,TRBJ2-3,TGTGCCAGCTCACCCGGGAGCACAGATACGCAGTATTTT,CASSPGSTDTQYF